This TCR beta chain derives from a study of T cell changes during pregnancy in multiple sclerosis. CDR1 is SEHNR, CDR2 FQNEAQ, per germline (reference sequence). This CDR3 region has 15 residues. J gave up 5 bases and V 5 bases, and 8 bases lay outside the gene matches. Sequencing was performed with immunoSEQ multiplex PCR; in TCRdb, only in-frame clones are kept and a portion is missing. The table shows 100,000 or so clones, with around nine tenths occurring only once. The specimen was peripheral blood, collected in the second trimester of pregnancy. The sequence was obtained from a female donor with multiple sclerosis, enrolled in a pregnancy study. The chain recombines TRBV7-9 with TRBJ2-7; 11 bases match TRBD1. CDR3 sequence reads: CASSTRGQGVDEQYF. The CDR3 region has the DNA TGTGCCAGCAGCACAAGGGGACAGGGGGTTGACGAGCAGTACTTC.